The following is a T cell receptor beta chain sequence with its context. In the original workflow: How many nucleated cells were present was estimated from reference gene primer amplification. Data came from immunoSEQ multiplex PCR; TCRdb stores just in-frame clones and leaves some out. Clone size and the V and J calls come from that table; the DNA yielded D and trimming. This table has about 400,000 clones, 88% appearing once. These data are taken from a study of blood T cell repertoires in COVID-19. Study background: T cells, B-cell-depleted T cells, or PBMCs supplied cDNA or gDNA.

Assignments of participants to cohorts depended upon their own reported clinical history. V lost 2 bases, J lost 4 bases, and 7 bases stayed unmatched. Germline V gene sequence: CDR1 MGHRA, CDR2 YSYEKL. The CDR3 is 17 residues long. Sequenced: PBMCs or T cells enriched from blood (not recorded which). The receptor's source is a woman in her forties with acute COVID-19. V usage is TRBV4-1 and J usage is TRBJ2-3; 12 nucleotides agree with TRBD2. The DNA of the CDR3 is TGCGCCAGCAGCCAATCAGGACTAGCGGGGTTCGCAGATACGCAGTATTTT. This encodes CASSQSGLAGFADTQYF.